This paragraph covers one T cell receptor beta chain sequence. Included as multiple sclerosis controls were treatment-naive patients who had stable or active relapsing-remitting disease. FACS enriched CD8+ TEMRA cells, while bulk CD8+ and CD4+ were negatively isolated. These data belong to a study of CD8 T cells in Susac syndrome. An input of about 0.5 to 1 ug of RNA was subjected to reverse transcription using random hexamers. It was immunoSEQ multiplex PCR that amplified TCR beta CDR3 across 54 Vbeta and 13 Jbeta. TCRdb analysed the immunoSEQ multiplex PCR reads with MiXCR anew, one entry per CDR3 protein. Of fewer than 250,000 distinct CDR3 sequences in the sample, 92% were seen once. The source of this sequence is a human donor with multiple sclerosis. The sequenced sample was CD8+ T cells from PBMCs.

CDR3 nucleotides: TGCAGCGTTGACCAAGGGACAGGTCATGGCTACACCTTC. Translating gives CSVDQGTGHGYTF. The chain recombines TRBV29-1 with TRBJ1-2, with TRBD1 matching 8 bases. The CDR3 sequence is 13 residues long. Germline CDR1 SQVTM, CDR2 ANQGSEA. Trimming removed 3 bases from V and 6 bases from J; junction bases left unmatched: 6.